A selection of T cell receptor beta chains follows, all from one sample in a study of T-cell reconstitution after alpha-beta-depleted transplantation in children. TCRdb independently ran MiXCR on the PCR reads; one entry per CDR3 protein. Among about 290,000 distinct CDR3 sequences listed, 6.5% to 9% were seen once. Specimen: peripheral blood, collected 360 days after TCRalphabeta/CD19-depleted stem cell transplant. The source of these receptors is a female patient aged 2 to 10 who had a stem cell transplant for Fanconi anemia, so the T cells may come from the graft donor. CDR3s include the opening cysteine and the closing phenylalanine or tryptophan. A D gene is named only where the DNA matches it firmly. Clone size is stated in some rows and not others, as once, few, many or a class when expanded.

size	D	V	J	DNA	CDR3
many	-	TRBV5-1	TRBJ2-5	TGCGCCAGCAGTATCCTTTCGCAAGAGACCCAGTACTTC	CASSILSQETQYF
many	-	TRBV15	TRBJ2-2	TGTGCCACCAGCGGAGAGTTGGCAACCGGGGAGCTGTTTTTT	CATSGELATGELFF
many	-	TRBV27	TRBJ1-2	TGTGCCAGCAGCAGAGGGGTCACCTATGGCTACACCTTC	CASSRGVTYGYTF
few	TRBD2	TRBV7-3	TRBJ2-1	TGTGCCAGCAGCATCGGGGGGAATGAGCAGTTCTTC	CASSIGGNEQFF
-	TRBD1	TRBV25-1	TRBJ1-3	TGTGCCAGCAGCCGAGGACAGGGCTCTGGAAACACCATATATTTT	CASSRGQGSGNTIYF
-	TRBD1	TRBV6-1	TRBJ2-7	TGTGCCAGCATTCGACAGGGGGCTTACGAGCAGTACTTC	CASIRQGAYEQYF
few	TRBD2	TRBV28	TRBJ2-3	TGTGCCAGCAGCCTCCGGGACTACAGCACAGATACGCAGTATTTT	CASSLRDYSTDTQYF
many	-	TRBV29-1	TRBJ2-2	TGCAGCGTTGGTCCAGGGGCTAACACCGGGGAGCTGTTTTTT	CSVGPGANTGELFF
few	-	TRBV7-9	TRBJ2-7	TGTGCCAGCAGCCGACCCAGGGGAACGGGGGAGCAGTACTTC	CASSRPRGTGEQYF
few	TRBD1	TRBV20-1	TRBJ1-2	TGCAGTGCACCTGGACAGGCGGATGGCTACACCTTC	CSAPGQADGYTF
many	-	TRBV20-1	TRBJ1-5	TGCAGTGCTTTCTTTTCGGGGGGGAATCAGCCCCAGCATTTT	CSAFFSGGNQPQHF
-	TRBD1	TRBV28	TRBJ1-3	TGTGCCAGCACCCCAATCAGGGACAGGGGTAGAAACACCATATATTTT	CASTPIRDRGRNTIYF
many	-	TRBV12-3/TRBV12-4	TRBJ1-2	TGTGCCAGCAGGAACCTAAATTTAAACTATGGCTACACCTTC	CASRNLNLNYGYTF
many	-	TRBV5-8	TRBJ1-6	TGTGCCAGCAGCCCAGGGGAATCACCCCTCCACTTT	CASSPGESPLHF
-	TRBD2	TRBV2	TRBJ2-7	TGTGCCAGCACGCGGACTCCGGGGGGGTACGAGCAGTACTTC	CASTRTPGGYEQYF
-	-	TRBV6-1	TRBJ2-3	TGTGCCAGCGCTGACAGGACTAGCACAGATACGCAGTATTTT	CASADRTSTDTQYF
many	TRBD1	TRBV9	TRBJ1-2	TGTGCCAGCAGCGTAGAAGTGGACAGGCGGAAAGATGGCTACACCTTC	CASSVEVDRRKDGYTF
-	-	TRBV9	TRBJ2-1	TGTGCCAGCAGCGCCCCGGGGGACTTCGGGGGTTCCAGTGAGCAGTTCTTC	CASSAPGDFGGSSEQFF
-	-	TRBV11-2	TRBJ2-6	TGTGCCAGCTCATCCCAAAGGGGTTCTCTAGGGGCCAACGTCCTGACTTTC	CASSSQRGSLGANVLTF
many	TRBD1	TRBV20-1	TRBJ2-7	TGCAGTGCCACACCCGGACAGGGCTCCTACGAGCAGTACTTC	CSATPGQGSYEQYF
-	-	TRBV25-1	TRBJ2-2	TGTGCCAGCTCCCGCCGGGGCCCGAACACCGGGGAGCTGTTTTTT	CASSRRGPNTGELFF
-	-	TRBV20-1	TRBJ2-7	TGCTTCTCTAGCAAGGCAGCGGGCATCTACGAGCAGTACTTC	CFSSKAAGIYEQYF
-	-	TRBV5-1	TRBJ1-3	TGCGCCAGCAGCTTGACAGGCCCTTACTCTGGAAACACCATATATTTT	CASSLTGPYSGNTIYF
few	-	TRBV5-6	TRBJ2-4	TGTGCCAGCAGCTTAACCGGGGTCATTCAGTACTTC	CASSLTGVIQYF
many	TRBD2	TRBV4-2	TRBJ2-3	TGTGCCAGCAGCCAAACTCCTCTGGGACTAGCGGGGGAAGATACGCAGTATTTT	CASSQTPLGLAGEDTQYF
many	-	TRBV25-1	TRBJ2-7	TGTGCCAGCAGTTCAGATGACCAGGGGGGATTATACGAGCAGTACTTC	CASSSDDQGGLYEQYF
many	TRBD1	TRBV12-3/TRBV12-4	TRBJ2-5	TGTGCCAGCAGTTTTGGACAGGGCCAAGAGACCCAGTACTTC	CASSFGQGQETQYF
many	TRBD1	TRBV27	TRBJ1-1	TGTGCCAGCAGTTCGCCGGTTACAGGGGGCGAAAACACTGAAGCTTTCTTT	CASSSPVTGGENTEAFF
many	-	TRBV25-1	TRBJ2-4	TGTGCCAGCAGTGGGATGAACCCCCCAGCCAAAAACATTCAGTACTTC	CASSGMNPPAKNIQYF
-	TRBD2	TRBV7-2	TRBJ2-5	TGTGCCAGCAGCCCCAGACTAGCGGGGGGGCCAGAGACCCAGTACTTC	CASSPRLAGGPETQYF
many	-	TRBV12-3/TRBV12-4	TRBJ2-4	TGTGCCAGCAGTTTACAGGGGAAAAACATTCAGTACTTC	CASSLQGKNIQYF
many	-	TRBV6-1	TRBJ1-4	TGTGCCAGCTTCCTACCGGGGATTGTAAATGAAAAACTGTTTTTT	CASFLPGIVNEKLFF
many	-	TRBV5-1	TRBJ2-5	TGCGCCAGCAGCCAAGGGGGAATACCAGATGAGACCCAGTACTTC	CASSQGGIPDETQYF
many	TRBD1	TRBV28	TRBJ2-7	TGTGCCAGCAGGGGACAGGGGTCTTACGAGCAGTACTTC	CASRGQGSYEQYF
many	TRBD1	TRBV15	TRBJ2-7	TGTGCCACCAGCAGAGATCAAAGGGGGCGGGAGCAGTACTTC	CATSRDQRGREQYF
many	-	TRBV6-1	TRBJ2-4	TGTGCCAGCAGTGAATTTCGCCGCCACATTCAGTACTTC	CASSEFRRHIQYF
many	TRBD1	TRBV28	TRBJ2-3	TGTGCCAGCGACCCGACAGGGAGAGGCACAGATACGCAGTATTTT	CASDPTGRGTDTQYF
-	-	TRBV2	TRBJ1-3	TGTGCCACCCTCTCGGGGGGAGACGGAAACACCATATATTTT	CATLSGGDGNTIYF
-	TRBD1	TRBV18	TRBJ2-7	TGTGCCAGCACCCAACCCCCGGGACAGGGTTCAGGGCAGTACTTC	CASTQPPGQGSGQYF
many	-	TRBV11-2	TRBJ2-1	TGTGCCAGCAGTGATATCGGGACTTTCACCAATGAGCAGTTCTTC	CASSDIGTFTNEQFF
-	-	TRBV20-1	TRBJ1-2	TGCAGTGCTAGACAGGGCGGCTACTATGGCTACACCTTC	CSARQGGYYGYTF
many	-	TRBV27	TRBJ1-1	TGTGCCAGCAGTTTGCACCCTTGGGACCTTAACACTGAAGCTTTCTTT	CASSLHPWDLNTEAFF
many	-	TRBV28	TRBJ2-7	TGTGCCAGCAGCTCCCCTGGCAGCACCTACGAGCAGTACTTC	CASSSPGSTYEQYF
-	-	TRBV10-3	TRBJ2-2	TGTGCCATCAGTGAAGTCGGCCCCCCCACCGGGGAGCTGTTTTTT	CAISEVGPPTGELFF
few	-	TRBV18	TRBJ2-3	TGTGCCAGCTCAACGAGACAGTTAACTAAATTCACAGATACGCAGTATTTT	CASSTRQLTKFTDTQYF
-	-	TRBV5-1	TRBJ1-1	TGCGCCAGCAGCATAGGGGCCCAGAACACTGAAGCTTTCTTT	CASSIGAQNTEAFF
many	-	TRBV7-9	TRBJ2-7	TGTGCCAGCAGCCCGGGGTCTCGCGACGAGCAGTACTTC	CASSPGSRDEQYF
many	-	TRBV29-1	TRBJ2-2	TGCAGCGTTGACAGGGGCGACACCGGGGAGCTGTTTTTT	CSVDRGDTGELFF
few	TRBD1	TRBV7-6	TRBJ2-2	TGTGTCACACAGGGGCCCGCGAACACCGGGGAGCTGTTTTTT	CVTQGPANTGELFF
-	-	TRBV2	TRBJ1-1	TGTGCCAGCAGTTATTCAGGGGTCGAGAACACTGAAGCTTTCTTT	CASSYSGVENTEAFF
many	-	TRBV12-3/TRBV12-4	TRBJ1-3	TGTGCCAGCGGGCGAAACACCATATATTTT	CASGRNTIYF
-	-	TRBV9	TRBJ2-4	TGTGCCAGCAGCGTCGGGGCCGGGAACATTCAGTACTTC	CASSVGAGNIQYF
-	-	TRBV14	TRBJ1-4	TGTGCCAGCAGCCAAGATAGGTCAGCAACTAATGAAAAACTGTTTTTT	CASSQDRSATNEKLFF
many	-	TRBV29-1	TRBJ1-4	TGCAGCGTTGTATCAGAAGGGCACGAAAAACTGTTTTTT	CSVVSEGHEKLFF
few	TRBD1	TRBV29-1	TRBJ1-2	TGCAGCGTTGCGGACAGGGGGATCTACTATGGCTACACCTTC	CSVADRGIYYGYTF